This entry is about one TCR beta chain. Its antigen is currently not known. No base quality information exists; no much larger clone differs at one position. The sample originates from a study of PD-1 blockade in classical Hodgkin lymphoma (dated by TCRdb to the early 2020s). A note on the overall study: Nivolumab dosing was 3 mg/kg intravenously every 2 weeks, continuing until either disease progression or unacceptable toxicity. A peripheral blood immune signature of response to PD-1 blockade in classical Hodgkin lymphoma was defined using TCR beta sequencing and CyTOF.

The time point label, as the study defines it: cycle 4 day 1 (C4D1), after less than 7 weeks of nivolumab. Every trial patient had relapsed following autologous stem cell transplantation, and prior brentuximab vedotin exposure was what differed among cohorts A, B and C. The trial cohort included 50 or so patients with relapsed/refractory classical Hodgkin lymphoma, and each patient had a best overall response of complete response, partial response or progressive disease. Single-agent nivolumab was administered to trial patients in the multi-cohort phase II CheckMate 205 trial. An independent review committee assessed best overall response by applying the 2007 International Working Group response criteria. PBMCs from the trial were collected at three points: immediately before nivolumab initiation (C1D1), and during therapy at cycle 2 day 1 and cycle 4 day 1. Peripheral blood was collected in 8 mL Vacutainer Cell Preparation Tubes, from which PBMCs were isolated by centrifugation and then cryopreserved.

General findings and caveats noted by the study authors: The study covered only a single clinical trial cohort, and the causes of the repertoire differences, possibly disease activity or prior therapy, were still not defined. Baseline TCR diversity was reported as lower in newly diagnosed patients than in healthy donors, and lower still in relapsed/refractory patients. Lower diversity was seen in patients whose nivolumab began less than 1 year after ASCT, and these patients were left out of later analyses so that immune reconstitution would not confound the results. A significant rise by C4D1 was seen in CD4+ but not CD8+ TCR diversity (p=0.0027 vs p=0.16), with the rise being most apparent in complete responders (p=0.02). Among trial patients, those achieving complete response had baseline diversity similar to that of newly diagnosed patients, while diversity was significantly lower in partial responders and progressors.

Genomic DNA was extracted with the Qiagen DNeasy kit from unsorted PBMCs and from negatively selected CD4+ and CD8+ fractions. Amplification of TCR beta CDR3 regions was done by immunoSEQ multiplex PCR with primers that anneal to V and J segments. A synthetic immune receptor repertoire was used to minimize amplification bias, and remaining bias was computationally removed after sequencing. Concerning the study's data processing: Custom Python scripts were used to quantify repertoire diversity as the Shannon entropy index. Unsorted, CD4+ and CD8+ repertoires were analyzed separately, except for combined analyses in which CD4+ and CD8+ sequences were merged in silico. A clone counted as expanded when the clone's frequency after treatment rose at least 2-fold relative to C1D1, and clones undetected at baseline were given a pseudocount of 0.5. Singleton clones were defined as clones with 0 or 1 copy at C1D1, and non-singleton clones were defined as clones with 2 or more copies. Clones expanded in unsorted samples were labelled as CD4+, CD8+ or unknown by matching protein sequences in sorted samples from the same patient. Diversity changes from C1D1 to C4D1 were tested in paired samples using Wilcoxon tests. TCRdb stores this immuneACCESS table with in-frame sequences only. Part of the clones is absent; in the studies checked, under half of the shortfall reflects unresolved V genes, and no reason is known for the rest. The DNA was the basis for D and trimming; V, J and clone size are from that table. The sample includes around 50,000 clones, with around 90% observed a single time. About 15% of the sample is taken by the ten largest.

The origin of this receptor is a human donor with classical Hodgkin lymphoma. This specimen consisted of peripheral blood mononuclear cells (PBMCs), obtained before the fourth cycle of nivolumab.

The CDR3 reads CASSLPYGTRDVYEQYF. The DNA sequence is given as TGTGCCAGCAGCCTGCCGTACGGGACTAGAGACGTATACGAGCAGTACTTC. Recombination connected TRBV5-4 to TRBJ2-7; the junction holds 8 bases that match TRBD2. V is trimmed back by 4 bases and J by 4 bases, and the junction contains 16 bases that no gene match accounts for. The CDR3 runs 17 residues from the cysteine to the phenylalanine. Of all the DNA, just the CDR3 is kept, 51 bases in frame from base 1. Reading the germline V gene (reference sequence) gives CDR1 SGHNT and CDR2 YYREEE. The full variable domain, completed from the reference TRBV5-4 and TRBJ2-7 proteins outside the CDR3, reads ETGVTQSPTHLIKTRGQQVTLRCSSQSGHNTVSWYQQALGQGPQFIFQYYREEENGRGNFPPRFSGLQFPNYSSELNVNALELDDSALYLCASSLPYGTRDVYEQYFGPGTRLTVT.